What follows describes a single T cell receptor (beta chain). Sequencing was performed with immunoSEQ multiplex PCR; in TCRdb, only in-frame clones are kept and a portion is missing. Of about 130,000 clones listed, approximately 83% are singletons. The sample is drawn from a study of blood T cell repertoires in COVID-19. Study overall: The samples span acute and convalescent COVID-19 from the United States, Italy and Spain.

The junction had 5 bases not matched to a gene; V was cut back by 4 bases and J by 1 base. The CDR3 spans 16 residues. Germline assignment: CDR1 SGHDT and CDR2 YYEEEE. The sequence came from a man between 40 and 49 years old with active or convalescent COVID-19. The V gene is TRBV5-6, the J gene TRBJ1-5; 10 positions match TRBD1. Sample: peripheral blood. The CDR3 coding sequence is TGTGCCAGCAGCCTAAGGGACAGGGGAAGCAATCAGCCCCAGCATTTT. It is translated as CASSLRDRGSNQPQHF.